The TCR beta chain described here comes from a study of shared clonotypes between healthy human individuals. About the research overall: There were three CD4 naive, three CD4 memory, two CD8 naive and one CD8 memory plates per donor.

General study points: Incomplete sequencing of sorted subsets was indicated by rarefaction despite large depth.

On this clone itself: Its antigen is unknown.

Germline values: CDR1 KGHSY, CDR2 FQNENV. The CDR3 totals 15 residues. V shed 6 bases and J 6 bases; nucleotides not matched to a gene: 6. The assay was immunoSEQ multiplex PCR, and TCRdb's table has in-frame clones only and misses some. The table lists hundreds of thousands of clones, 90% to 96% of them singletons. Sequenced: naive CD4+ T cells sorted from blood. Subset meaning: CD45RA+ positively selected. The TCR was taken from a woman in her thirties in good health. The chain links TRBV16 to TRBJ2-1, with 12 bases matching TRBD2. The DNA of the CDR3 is TGTGCCAGCAGTCAGACTAGCGGGAGTGGCAATGAGCAGTTCTTC. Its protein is CASSQTSGSGNEQFF.